The rows below give T cell receptor beta chains drawn from one sample of a study of blood T cell repertoires in COVID-19. The table came from immunoSEQ multiplex PCR; TCRdb's copy has only in-frame clones and leaves some out. In the table there are about 160,000 clones, around 92% of which are singletons. Sequencing input: peripheral blood. All receptors derive from a man under 40 with COVID-19, enrolled during active disease. The CDR3 runs from the conserved cysteine through the conserved F or W. D genes are given only for firm matches. Where a row states a size, it is once, few, many or the class of an expanded clone; other rows omit it.

j_gene,abundance,d_gene,v_gene,CDR3nt,CDR3aa
TRBJ1-1,few,NA,TRBV28,TGTGCCAGCAGTTTAACAGGTCCAACTGAAGCTTTCTTT,CASSLTGPTEAFF
TRBJ2-7,few,TRBD2,TRBV4-2,TGTGCCAGCAGCCCATACACTAGCGGGCGGGCCTACGAGCAGTACTTC,CASSPYTSGRAYEQYF
TRBJ2-3,NA,TRBD2,TRBV5-4,TGTGCCAGCAGCCTGAGGAGCGGGGGGGATTCAGATACGCAGTATTTT,CASSLRSGGDSDTQYF
TRBJ2-1,NA,NA,TRBV25-1,TGTGCCAGCAGTGAACAGGGAAATGAGCAGTTCTTC,CASSEQGNEQFF
TRBJ1-1,NA,NA,TRBV28,TGTGCCAGCAGTCTCACCGGAGGGTTCACTGAAGCTTTCTTT,CASSLTGGFTEAFF
TRBJ2-7,NA,TRBD2,TRBV27,TGTGCCAGCAAAGCCGGGACTACCTACGAGCAGTACTTC,CASKAGTTYEQYF
TRBJ1-6,once,TRBD1,TRBV6-6,TGTGCCAGCAGTCTCGGACAGGGGAAAGGCTTGGGTAATTCACCCCTCCACTTT,CASSLGQGKGLGNSPLHF
TRBJ2-3,NA,NA,TRBV7-3,TGTGCCAGCAGCCGGGCAGGGGGCACAGATACGCAGTATTTT,CASSRAGGTDTQYF
TRBJ2-2,NA,TRBD2,TRBV28,TGTGCCAGCACCCGTGGGGGGAGGGCCTCCGGGGAGCTGTTTTTT,CASTRGGRASGELFF
TRBJ1-2,NA,NA,TRBV20-1,TGCAGTGCTATTGAGGATGACTTTTACTATGGCTACACCTTC,CSAIEDDFYYGYTF
TRBJ2-5,NA,NA,TRBV7-2,TGTGCCAGCACCTCTCGGGGGGAGACCCAGTACTTC,CASTSRGETQYF
TRBJ1-2,NA,NA,TRBV7-9,TGTGCCAGCAGCCCGCAAAAGACAGTTAAGTTTCGCGGTGGCTACACCTTC,CASSPQKTVKFRGGYTF
TRBJ1-1,NA,NA,TRBV7-3,TGTGCCAGCAGCTGGCAGGGGCCCACTGAAGCTTTCTTT,CASSWQGPTEAFF
TRBJ2-3,NA,NA,TRBV4-1,TGCGCCAGCAGCCTTGGCCCGGGACATAGGGGGGGAGATACGCAGTATTTT,CASSLGPGHRGGDTQYF
TRBJ2-7,NA,NA,TRBV6-5,TGTGCCAGCAGACCCAGGACAGTCTCCTACGAGCAGTACTTC,CASRPRTVSYEQYF
TRBJ1-5,NA,NA,TRBV9,TGTGCCAGCAGCGTAGGCAGTTATAGCAATCAGCCCCAGCATTTT,CASSVGSYSNQPQHF
TRBJ1-2,NA,NA,TRBV7-2,TGTGCCAGCAGCTTAATGAGAGGGGCCGGGGGTGGCTATGGCTACACCTTC,CASSLMRGAGGGYGYTF
TRBJ2-1,NA,TRBD1,TRBV19,TGTGCCAGTAGTCCTTCGTCAGGGGGCGCAAATGAGCAGTTCTTC,CASSPSSGGANEQFF
TRBJ2-1,NA,NA,TRBV27,TGTGCCAGCAGTTTACCAACAGGGACGGGGATCTACAATGAGCAGTTCTTC,CASSLPTGTGIYNEQFF
TRBJ1-3,NA,NA,TRBV12-3/TRBV12-4,TGTGCCAGCAACGAAGGGAGCAGGAACACCATATATTTT,CASNEGSRNTIYF
TRBJ1-2,NA,NA,TRBV19,TGTGCCAGTAGCCACCCTGGGGGCGGACGAGATTATGGCTACACCTTC,CASSHPGGGRDYGYTF
TRBJ2-1,NA,NA,TRBV27,TGTGCCAGCAGTCTCCTAGCCGGGGAGACCGCCTACAATGAGCAGTTCTTC,CASSLLAGETAYNEQFF
TRBJ1-1,NA,TRBD1,TRBV18,TGTGCCAGCTCACTCGGACAGGCACCTATGAACACTGAAGCTTTCTTT,CASSLGQAPMNTEAFF
TRBJ1-3,NA,NA,TRBV6-6,TGTGCCAGCAGCCCTTCTGGAAACACCATATATTTT,CASSPSGNTIYF
TRBJ1-5,few,NA,TRBV6-5,TGTGCCAGCAGTTACTCGTTTAGCGGGGCGGGTCAGCCCCAGCATTTT,CASSYSFSGAGQPQHF
TRBJ2-1,NA,TRBD1,TRBV6-5,TGTGCCAGCAGTCCAGGACAGGGGGCTTATGAGCAGTTCTTC,CASSPGQGAYEQFF
TRBJ2-2,NA,TRBD1,TRBV4-3,TGCGCCAGCAGCCAAGAACTCAGGGGGACCGGGGAGCTGTTTTTT,CASSQELRGTGELFF
TRBJ2-5,NA,NA,TRBV5-4,TGTGCCAGCAGCTTGGAGGCGGGGGCCTACCAAGAGACCCAGTACTTC,CASSLEAGAYQETQYF